This T cell receptor beta chain was identified during a study of blood T cell repertoires in COVID-19. This CDR3 has 13 residues. V was pared by 3 bases and J by 6 bases, with 12 bases between. Germline CDR1 and CDR2: DFQATT and SNEGSKA (reference sequence). This clone has a single count. Sequenced by immunoSEQ multiplex PCR; TCRdb stores in-frame clones only, minus some. Of 180,000 or so clones listed, around nine tenths are singletons. This clonotype originated in a man aged 70 or older with acute or convalescent COVID-19. This sequence joins TRBV20-1 and TRBJ2-1; D may be TRBD1 (5 bases). Sequencing was carried out using peripheral blood. The CDR3 region has the DNA TGCAGTGCTAGTGTGGGGCCGCCCAATGAGCAGTTCTTC. Its translation is CSASVGPPNEQFF.